This T cell receptor beta chain emerged from a study of OX40 agonist ivuxolimab in advanced cancers. Broadly, across the study: Ivuxolimab was an agonistic, fully human IgG2 monoclonal antibody directed against OX40 (CD134), a costimulatory receptor. A male proportion of roughly 80% and a mean age of roughly 55 years, ranging from about 23 to 90, were recorded for the dose-escalation cohort. Intravenous ivuxolimab was administered to patients every 2 weeks at six dose levels: 0.01, 0.1, 0.3, 1.5, 3 and 10 mg/kg. Prior anti-PD-1, anti-PD-L1 or anti-CTLA-4 therapy was permitted, and checkpoint inhibitors had been received by roughly 42% of dose-escalation patients. Of the roughly 54 patients in dose escalation, some 20 had hepatocellular carcinoma, approximately 15 had melanoma, 9 had renal cell carcinoma and 9 had head and neck cancer. The paper reports the monotherapy dose-escalation portion (N = 52 patients) of the phase I ivuxolimab trial. Peripheral TCRbeta sequencing was intended to test whether TCR sequence diversity was altered and clonal T-cell expansion was caused by ivuxolimab. Three dose-escalation patients achieved partial responses, one with hepatocellular carcinoma and two with cutaneous melanoma.

As concerns this clone: What antigen it recognizes has not been identified. One base away there is no much larger clone; base qualities are not given.

Genomic DNA was extracted from sorted cells for sequencing of the TCRbeta CDR3 region. TCRbeta CDR3 regions were sequenced using the immunoSEQ Assay. TCRdb re-hosts the immuneACCESS table, in-frame sequences only. Its copies lack some clones; in the studies checked, an unresolved V gene accounts for under half of them, and the cause for the rest is not known. This sample holds tens of thousands of clones; approximately 80% were observed only once. Around 1.8% of the sample comes from the top ten. Broader findings and caveats from the paper: In partial responders in the 0.1-3.0 mg/kg groups, normalized peripheral clonal expansion was found to be among the lowest, especially among CD8+ T cells. On average, CD8+ T cells showed more expanded clones than CD4+ T cells after ivuxolimab. Which antigens the clonally expanded peripheral T cells were specific for was not determined. Low levels of normalized T-cell clonal expansion were also shown by some nonresponding patients. At doses of 0.1 to 3.0 mg/kg, clonal expansion of both CD4+ and CD8+ blood T cells was observed from baseline to week 6.

CDR1 and CDR2, looked up from the germline V gene (reference sequence), are MNHNY and SVGAGI. V is cut by 7 bases and J by 2 bases, and the space between the germline ends is 9 bases. Its CDR3 holds 14 amino acids, cysteine through phenylalanine. The CDR3 DNA has 42 bases and is translated from base 1. The trial excluded patients who had a history of autoimmune disease or were on systemic immunosuppression. Peripheral blood for TCR sequencing was collected from all dose cohorts at baseline, on cycle 4 day 1, and on cycle 7 day 1. The samples were taken from a phase I, first-in-human, multicenter, open-label dose-escalation trial of ivuxolimab. The trial enrolled adults with locally advanced or metastatic head and neck squamous cell, hepatocellular, melanoma or renal cell carcinoma. Before TCR sequencing, CD4+ T cells and CD8+ T cells were sorted from peripheral blood as separate populations.

The chain is assembled from TRBV6-6 and TRBJ2-6, with an unclear D gene assignment. This clonotype originated in an adult with an advanced solid tumor such as melanoma, head and neck, liver or kidney cancer. The sample consisted of CD4+ or CD8+ T cells sorted from blood, taken in a trial of the OX40 agonist ivuxolimab. The bases read TGTGCCAGCACCGACCCCCCTGGGGCCAACGTCCTGACTTTC. The resulting protein is CASTDPPGANVLTF.